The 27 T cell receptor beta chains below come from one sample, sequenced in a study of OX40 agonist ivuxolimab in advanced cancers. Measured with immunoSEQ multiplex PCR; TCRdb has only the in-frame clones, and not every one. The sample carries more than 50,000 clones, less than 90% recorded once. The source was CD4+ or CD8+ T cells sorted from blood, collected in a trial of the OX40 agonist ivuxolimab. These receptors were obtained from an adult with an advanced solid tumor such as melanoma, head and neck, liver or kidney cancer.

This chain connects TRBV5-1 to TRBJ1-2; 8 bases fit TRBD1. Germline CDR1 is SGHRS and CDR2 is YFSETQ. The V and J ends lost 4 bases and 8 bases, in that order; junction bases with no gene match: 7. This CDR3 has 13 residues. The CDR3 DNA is TGCGCCAGCAGCACGGGACAGGTGCGAGGCTACACCTTC. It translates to CASSTGQVRGYTF. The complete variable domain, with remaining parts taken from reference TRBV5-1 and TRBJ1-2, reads KAGVTQTPRYLIKTRGQQVTLSCSPISGHRSVSWYQQTPGQGLQFLFEYFSETQRNKGNFPGRFSGRQFSNSRSEMNVSTLELGDSALYLCASSTGQVRGYTFGSGTRLTVV.

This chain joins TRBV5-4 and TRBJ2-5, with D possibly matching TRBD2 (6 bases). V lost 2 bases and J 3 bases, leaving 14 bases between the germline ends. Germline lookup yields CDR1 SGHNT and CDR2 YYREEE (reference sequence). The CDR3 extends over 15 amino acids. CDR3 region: CASSLGLRSEETQYF. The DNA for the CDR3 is TGTGCCAGCAGCTTAGGACTACGATCCGAAGAGACCCAGTACTTC.

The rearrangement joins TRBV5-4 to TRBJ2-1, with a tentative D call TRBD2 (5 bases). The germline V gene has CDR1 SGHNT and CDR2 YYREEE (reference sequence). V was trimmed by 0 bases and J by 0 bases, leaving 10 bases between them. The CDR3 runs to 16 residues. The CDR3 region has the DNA TGTGCCAGCAGCTTGGGAGGGCATCGCTCCTACAATGAGCAGTTCTTC. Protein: CASSLGGHRSYNEQFF.

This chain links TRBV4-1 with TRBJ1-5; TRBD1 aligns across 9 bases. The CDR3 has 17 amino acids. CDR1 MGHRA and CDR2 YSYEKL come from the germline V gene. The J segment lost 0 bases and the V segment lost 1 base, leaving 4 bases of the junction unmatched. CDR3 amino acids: CASSQVGQGFSNQPQHF. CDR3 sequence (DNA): TGCGCCAGCAGCCAAGTTGGACAGGGGTTTAGCAATCAGCCCCAGCATTTT.

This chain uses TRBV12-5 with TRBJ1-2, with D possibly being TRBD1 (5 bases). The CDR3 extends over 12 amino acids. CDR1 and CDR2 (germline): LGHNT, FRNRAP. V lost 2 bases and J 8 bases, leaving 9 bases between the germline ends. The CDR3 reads CASGLFRDGYTF. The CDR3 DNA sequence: TGTGCTAGTGGTTTGTTTAGGGACGGCTACACCTTC.

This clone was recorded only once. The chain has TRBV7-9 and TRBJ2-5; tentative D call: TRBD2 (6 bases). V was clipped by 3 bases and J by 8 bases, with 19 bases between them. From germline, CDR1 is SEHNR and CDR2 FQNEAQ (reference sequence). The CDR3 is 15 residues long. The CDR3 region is CASSFLTGDGATQYF. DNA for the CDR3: TGTGCCAGCAGCTTTCTCACGGGGGATGGGGCCACCCAGTACTTC.

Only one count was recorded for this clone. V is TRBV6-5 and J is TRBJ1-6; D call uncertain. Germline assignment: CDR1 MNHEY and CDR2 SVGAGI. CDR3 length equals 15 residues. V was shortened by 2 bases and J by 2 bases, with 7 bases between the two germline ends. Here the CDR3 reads CASSYNLAYNSPLHF. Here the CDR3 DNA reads TGTGCCAGCAGTTACAACCTGGCCTATAATTCACCCCTCCACTTT.

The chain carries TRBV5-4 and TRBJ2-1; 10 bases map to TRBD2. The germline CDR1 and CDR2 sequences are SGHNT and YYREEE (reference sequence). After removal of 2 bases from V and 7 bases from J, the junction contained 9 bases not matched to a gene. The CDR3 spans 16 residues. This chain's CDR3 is CASSFESGGASNEQFF. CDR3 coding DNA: TGTGCCAGCAGCTTCGAGAGCGGGGGGGCTTCAAATGAGCAGTTCTTC.

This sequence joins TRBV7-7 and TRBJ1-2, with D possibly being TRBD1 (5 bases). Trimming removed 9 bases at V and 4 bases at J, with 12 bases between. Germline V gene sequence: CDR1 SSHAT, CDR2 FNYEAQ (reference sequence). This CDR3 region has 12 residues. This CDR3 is CASSRVPYGYTF. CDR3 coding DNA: TGTGCCAGTTCCAGGGTTCCCTATGGCTACACCTTC.

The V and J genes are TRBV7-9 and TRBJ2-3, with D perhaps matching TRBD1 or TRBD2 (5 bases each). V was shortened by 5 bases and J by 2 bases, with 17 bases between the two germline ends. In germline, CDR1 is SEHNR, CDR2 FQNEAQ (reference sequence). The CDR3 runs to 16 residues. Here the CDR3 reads CASSDQGVPLTDTQYF. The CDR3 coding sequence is TGTGCCAGCAGCGACCAGGGAGTGCCCCTCACAGATACGCAGTATTTT.

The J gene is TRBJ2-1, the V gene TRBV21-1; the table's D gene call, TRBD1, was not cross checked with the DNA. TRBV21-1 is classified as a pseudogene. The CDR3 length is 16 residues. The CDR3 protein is CASSKAGQGWDNEQFF. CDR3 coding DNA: TGTGCCAGCAGCAAAGCGGGACAGGGTTGGGACAATGAGCAGTTCTTC.

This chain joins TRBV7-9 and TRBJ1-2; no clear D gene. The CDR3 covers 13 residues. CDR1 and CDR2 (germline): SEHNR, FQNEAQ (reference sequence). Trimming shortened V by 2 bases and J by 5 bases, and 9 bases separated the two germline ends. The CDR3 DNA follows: TGTGCCAGCAGCTTAATGTCAGAATATGGCTACACCTTC. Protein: CASSLMSEYGYTF.

The CDR3 nucleotides are TGTGCCAGCAGCTACAGGGTGGGGGCGTCACCCCTCCACTTT. Translation gives CASSYRVGASPLHF. The chain combines TRBV6-1 with TRBJ1-6, with D maybe TRBD1 (6 bases). The germline gives CDR1 MNHNS, CDR2 SASEGT. This CDR3 comprises 14 residues. Trimming removed 6 bases from V and 10 bases from J, with 16 bases in between.

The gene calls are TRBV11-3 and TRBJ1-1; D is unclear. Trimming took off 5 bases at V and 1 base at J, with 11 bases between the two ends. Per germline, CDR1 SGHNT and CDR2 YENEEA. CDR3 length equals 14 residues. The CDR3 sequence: CASSPTAGNTEAFF. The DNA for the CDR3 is TGTGCCAGCAGCCCTACGGCAGGGAACACTGAAGCTTTCTTT.

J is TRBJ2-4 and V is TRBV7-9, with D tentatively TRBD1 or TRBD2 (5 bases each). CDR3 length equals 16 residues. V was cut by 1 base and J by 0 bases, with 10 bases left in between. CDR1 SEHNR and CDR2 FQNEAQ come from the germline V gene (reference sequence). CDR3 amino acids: CASSLGGDLAKNIQYF. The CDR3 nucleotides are TGTGCCAGCAGCTTAGGAGGGGATCTAGCCAAAAACATTCAGTACTTC.

CDR3: CASSYSRVANSPLHF. DNA of the CDR3: TGTGCCAGCAGTTACTCGAGGGTTGCGAATTCACCCCTCCACTTT. The V call is TRBV6-5, the J call TRBJ1-6, with no clear D. Germline CDR1 and CDR2: MNHEY and SVGAGI. The CDR3 totals 15 residues. Trimming stripped 0 bases from V and 7 bases from J, with 10 bases between.

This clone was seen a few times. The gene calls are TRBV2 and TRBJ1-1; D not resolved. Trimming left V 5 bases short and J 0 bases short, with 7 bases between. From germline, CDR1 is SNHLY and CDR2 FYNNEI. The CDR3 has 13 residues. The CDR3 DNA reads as TGTGCCAGCAGTCCGGTTGTGAACACTGAAGCTTTCTTT. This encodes CASSPVVNTEAFF.

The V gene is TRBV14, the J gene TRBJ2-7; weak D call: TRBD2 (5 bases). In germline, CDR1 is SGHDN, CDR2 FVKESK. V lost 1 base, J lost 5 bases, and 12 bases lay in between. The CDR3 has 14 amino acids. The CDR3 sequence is CASSQALWRDEQYF. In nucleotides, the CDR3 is TGTGCCAGCAGCCAAGCTCTGTGGCGGGACGAGCAGTACTTC.

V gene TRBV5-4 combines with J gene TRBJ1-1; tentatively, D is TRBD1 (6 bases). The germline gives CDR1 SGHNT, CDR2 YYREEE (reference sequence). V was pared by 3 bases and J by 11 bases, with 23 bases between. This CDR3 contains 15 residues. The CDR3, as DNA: TGTGCCAGCAGCTCTGATGCGGGGGGCAAGAGTCCGGCTTTCTTT. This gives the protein CASSSDAGGKSPAFF.

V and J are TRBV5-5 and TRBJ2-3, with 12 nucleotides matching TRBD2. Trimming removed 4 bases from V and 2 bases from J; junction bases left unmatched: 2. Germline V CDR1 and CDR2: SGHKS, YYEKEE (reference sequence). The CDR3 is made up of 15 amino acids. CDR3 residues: CASSRTSGATDTQYF. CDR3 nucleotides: TGTGCCAGCAGCAGGACTAGCGGGGCCACAGATACGCAGTATTTT. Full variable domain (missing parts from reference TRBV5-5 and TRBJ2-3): DAGVTQSPTHLIKTRGQQVTLRCSPISGHKSVSWYQQVLGQGPQFIFQYYEKEERGRGNFPDRFSARQFPNYSSELNVNALLLGDSALYLCASSRTSGATDTQYFGPGTRLTVL.

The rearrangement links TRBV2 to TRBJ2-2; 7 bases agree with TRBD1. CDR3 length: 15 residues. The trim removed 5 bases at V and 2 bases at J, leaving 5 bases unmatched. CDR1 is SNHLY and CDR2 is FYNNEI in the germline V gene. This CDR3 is CASSRGQTNTGELFF. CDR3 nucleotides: TGTGCCAGCAGTAGGGGACAGACAAACACCGGGGAGCTGTTTTTT.

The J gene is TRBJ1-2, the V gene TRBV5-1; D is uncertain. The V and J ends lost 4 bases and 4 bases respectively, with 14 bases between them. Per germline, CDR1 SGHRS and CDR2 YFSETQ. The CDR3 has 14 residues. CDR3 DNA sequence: TGCGCCAGCAGCCTCTACCCCGAAGGCTATGGCTACACCTTC. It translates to CASSLYPEGYGYTF.

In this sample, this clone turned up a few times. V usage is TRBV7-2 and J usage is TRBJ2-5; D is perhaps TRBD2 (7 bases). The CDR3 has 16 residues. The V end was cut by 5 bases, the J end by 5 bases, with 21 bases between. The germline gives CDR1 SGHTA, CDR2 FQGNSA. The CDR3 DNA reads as TGTGCCAGCAGCAAGAGGAAGGGGGGGCAGTGGGAGACCCAGTACTTC. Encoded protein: CASSKRKGGQWETQYF.

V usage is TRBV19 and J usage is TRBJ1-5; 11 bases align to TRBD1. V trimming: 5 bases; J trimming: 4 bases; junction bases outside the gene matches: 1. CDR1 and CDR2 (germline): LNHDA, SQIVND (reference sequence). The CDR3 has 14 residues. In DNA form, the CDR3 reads TGTGCCAGTAGTGGGACAGGGGGAAATCAGCCCCAGCATTTT. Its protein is CASSGTGGNQPQHF.

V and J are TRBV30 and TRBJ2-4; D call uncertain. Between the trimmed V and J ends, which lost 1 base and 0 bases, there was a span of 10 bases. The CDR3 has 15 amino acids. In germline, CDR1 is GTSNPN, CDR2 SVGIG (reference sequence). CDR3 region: CAWSGRRLAKNIQYF. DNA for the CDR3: TGTGCCTGGAGTGGGCGGCGGCTAGCCAAAAACATTCAGTACTTC.

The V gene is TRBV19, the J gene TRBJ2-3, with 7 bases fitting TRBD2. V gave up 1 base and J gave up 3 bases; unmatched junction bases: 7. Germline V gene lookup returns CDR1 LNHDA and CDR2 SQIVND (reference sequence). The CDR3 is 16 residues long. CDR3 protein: CASSIVTGAGTDTQYF. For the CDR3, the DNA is TGTGCCAGTAGTATAGTAACGGGAGCGGGGACAGATACGCAGTATTTT.

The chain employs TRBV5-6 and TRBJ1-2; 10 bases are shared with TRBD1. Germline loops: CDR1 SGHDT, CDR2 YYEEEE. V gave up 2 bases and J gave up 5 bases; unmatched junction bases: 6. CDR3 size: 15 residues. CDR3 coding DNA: TGTGCCAGCAGCTTAATGGACAGGGGGATTTATGGCTACACCTTC. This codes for CASSLMDRGIYGYTF.